This T cell receptor beta chain stems from a study of chemoradiotherapy in HPV16-positive cancers. Study-wide points: HPV-responsive T-cell expansion during chemoradiotherapy was linked to improved recurrence-free survival in HPV16-positive patients. Only a couple of HPV16-positive patients supplied the functional HPV-specificity definition. Non-HPV-specific T cells did not expand in tumors during treatment, whereas candidate HPV-specific clones and E7-related motifs did.

As for this clone: Its antigen remains unknown.

The table came from immunoSEQ multiplex PCR; TCRdb's copy has only in-frame clones and leaves some out. The sample has some 10,000 clones; approximately 84% are singletons. Repertoires were sampled repeatedly during chemoradiotherapy. Sequencing was performed on blood, taken from a patient who underwent chemoradiotherapy. The origin of this receptor is a human donor with HPV-associated anogenital cancer.

The CDR3 nucleotides are TGCGCCAGCAGCCAAGGTCGGGACAGGGGAGATCAGCCCCAGCATTTT. It codes for CASSQGRDRGDQPQHF. This chain uses TRBV4-1 with TRBJ1-5, with 10 nucleotides matching TRBD1. This CDR3 spans 16 amino acids. J gave up 5 bases and V 1 base, and 5 bases lay outside the gene matches. Germline assignment: CDR1 MGHRA and CDR2 YSYEKL.